This entry lists 4 T cell receptor beta chains sequenced from one sample in a study. TCRdb reprocessed the 5' RACE reads via MiXCR and lists one record per CDR3 protein. The table has 53,000 or so distinct CDR3 sequences, around 26% seen once. Sequenced input: tumor-infiltrating naive CD4+ T cells sorted from the breast tumor. Subset: naive CD4+ T cells, CD4+CD45RA+CD25-. Receptor source: a female donor with breast cancer.

For this clonotype: With a much larger clone just one base away, this may be a read error. CDR3 loop: CASSYSLGREQYF. CDR3 coding DNA: TGTGCCAGCAGTTACTCTCTAGGGCGAGAGCAGTACTTC. The chain employs TRBV6-5 and TRBJ2-7, with D unclear. V was pared by 0 bases and J by 7 bases, with 10 bases between. The germline gives CDR1 MNHEY, CDR2 SVGAGI. This CDR3 has 13 residues.

The chain recombines TRBV10-2 with TRBJ2-3; TRBD2 is a possible D gene (5 bases). V was pared by 0 bases and J by 0 bases, with 10 bases between. This CDR3 is 16 amino acids long. Germline CDR1 is WSHSY and CDR2 is SAAADI. The CDR3 spells CASSESRAISTDTQYF. CDR3 coding DNA: TGCGCCAGCAGTGAGTCGCGGGCAATTAGCACAGATACGCAGTATTTT.

The genes are TRBV12-3 or TRBV12-4 and TRBJ2-4; TRBD2 agrees at 7 bases. The CDR3 is 17 residues long. The V segment lost 3 bases and the J segment 3 bases; nucleotides outside the gene matches: 11. The CDR3 coding sequence is TGTGCCAGCAGTTTGGGGGGGTACTTAAGAGGCAAAAACATTCAGTACTTC. Amino acids: CASSLGGYLRGKNIQYF.

The rearrangement uses TRBV27 and TRBJ2-3; no clear D gene. Germline assignment: CDR1 MNHEY and CDR2 SMNVEV (reference sequence). The CDR3 has 15 residues. V was shortened by 0 bases and J by 0 bases, with 7 bases between the two germline ends. CDR3 sequence reads: CASSLSTQSTDTQYF. The CDR3 DNA follows: TGTGCCAGCAGTTTATCAACCCAAAGCACAGATACGCAGTATTTT.